This is a list of T cell receptor beta chains from one sample in a study of blood T cell repertoires in COVID-19. Sequencing used immunoSEQ multiplex PCR; TCRdb keeps in-frame clones, though not all of them. Of approximately 150,000 clones listed, roughly nine tenths were seen once; the top ten hold around 4%. Sequencing was carried out using peripheral blood. The receptor source for this set is a woman aged 55-70 years with active or convalescent COVID-19. CDR3s include the opening cysteine and the closing phenylalanine or tryptophan. D genes are given only for firm matches. Not all rows give a size; the values are once, few, many and, for expanded clones, a class.

size	V	D	J	CDR3	DNA
.	TRBV7-2	.	TRBJ1-5	CASSLQGRFSNQPQHF	TGTGCCAGCAGCTTACAGGGTCGGTTCAGCAATCAGCCCCAGCATTTT
.	TRBV5-1	.	TRBJ2-7	CASSLTAGYEQYF	TGCGCCAGCAGCCTCACGGCGGGCTACGAGCAGTACTTC
.	TRBV3-1/TRBV3-2	TRBD1	TRBJ1-2	CASSQGQGPYGYTF	TGTGCCAGCAGCCAGGGACAGGGACCCTATGGCTACACCTTC
.	TRBV3-1/TRBV3-2	.	TRBJ1-2	CASSRGDHYGYTF	TGTGCCAGCAGCCGGGGGGACCACTATGGCTACACCTTC
.	TRBV7-3	.	TRBJ1-6	CASSFTSDSPLHF	TGTGCCAGCAGCTTTACTTCTGATTCACCCCTCCACTTT
once	TRBV30	.	TRBJ1-5	CAWRGHGNQPQHF	TGTGCCTGGAGGGGACATGGGAATCAGCCCCAGCATTTT
few	TRBV15	TRBD2	TRBJ2-7	CATSRVASGEYEQYF	TGTGCCACCAGCAGAGTGGCTAGCGGGGAGTACGAGCAGTACTTC
.	TRBV6-1	.	TRBJ2-1	CASSERSNEQFF	TGTGCCAGCAGTGAAAGGAGCAATGAGCAGTTCTTC
.	TRBV19	TRBD1	TRBJ2-2	CATRTGRPGELFF	TGTGCCACCCGGACAGGGAGGCCCGGGGAGCTGTTTTTT
once	TRBV19	.	TRBJ1-5	CASQEEIQSNQPQHF	TGTGCCAGCCAAGAGGAAATCCAGAGCAATCAGCCCCAGCATTTT
.	TRBV23-1	.	TRBJ2-6	CASRKDTRIHSGANVLTF	TGCGCCAGCAGGAAAGACACAAGGATCCACTCTGGGGCCAACGTCCTGACTTTC
.	TRBV5-1	TRBD1	TRBJ1-2	CASSEGQGAGYTF	TGCGCCAGCAGCGAGGGACAGGGGGCCGGCTACACCTTC
.	TRBV19	.	TRBJ1-4	CASSIDLLGGYGKEKLFF	TGTGCCAGTAGTATAGATCTATTAGGGGGTTATGGTAAAGAAAAACTGTTTTTT
.	TRBV7-9	.	TRBJ1-1	CASSLGLTNTEAFF	TGTGCCAGCAGCTTAGGCCTGACTAACACTGAAGCTTTCTTT
.	TRBV11-2	TRBD1	TRBJ1-1	CASSSGTGGLVNTEAFF	TGTGCCAGCAGCTCAGGGACAGGGGGTCTGGTGAACACTGAAGCTTTCTTT
.	TRBV10-3	.	TRBJ1-2	CAISGVGQNYGYTF	TGTGCCATCAGTGGCGTCGGACAGAACTATGGCTACACCTTC
.	TRBV7-9	TRBD1	TRBJ2-7	CASSVRQGALEQYF	TGTGCCAGCAGCGTCCGACAGGGGGCTCTGGAGCAGTACTTC
.	TRBV6-6	.	TRBJ1-1	CASSEQGTEAFF	TGTGCCAGCAGTGAGCAGGGGACTGAAGCTTTCTTT
.	TRBV12-5	TRBD1	TRBJ1-6	CASGSGTGNSPLHF	TGTGCTAGTGGCTCCGGGACAGGGAATTCACCCCTCCACTTT
.	TRBV30	.	TRBJ2-3	CAWSRLDATDTQYF	TGTGCCTGGAGCCGACTAGATGCGACAGATACGCAGTATTTT
.	TRBV9	.	TRBJ2-1	CASSVGATEQFF	TGTGCCAGCAGCGTAGGCGCTACCGAGCAGTTCTTC
.	TRBV30	.	TRBJ2-2	CAWSLQDTGELFF	TGTGCCTGGAGTCTACAGGATACCGGGGAGCTGTTTTTT
.	TRBV24-1	.	TRBJ1-1	CATSDKGQRAFF	TGTGCCACCAGTGACAAGGGGCAAAGGGCTTTCTTT
.	TRBV4-3	.	TRBJ2-7	CASSQDTGFYEQYF	TGCGCCAGCAGCCAAGATACAGGATTCTACGAGCAGTACTTC
.	TRBV19	.	TRBJ2-3	CASSNTGLITDTQYF	TGTGCCAGTAGTAATACAGGGTTGATCACAGATACGCAGTATTTT
.	TRBV7-2	TRBD2	TRBJ2-7	CASSFSSGVSYEQYF	TGTGCCAGCAGCTTTTCTAGCGGGGTCTCCTACGAGCAGTACTTC
.	TRBV20-1	.	TRBJ1-4	CSARNLEKLFF	TGCAGTGCTAGGAACCTAGAAAAACTGTTTTTT
.	TRBV6-6	TRBD1	TRBJ1-4	CASSPGQGTNEKLFF	TGTGCCAGCAGTCCTGGACAGGGCACTAATGAAAAACTGTTTTTT
.	TRBV18	.	TRBJ1-1	CASSTGLDTEAFF	TGTGCCAGCTCTACAGGGCTGGACACTGAAGCTTTCTTT
.	TRBV11-2	TRBD2	TRBJ2-5	CASMVTSGGMFGETQYF	TGTGCCAGCATGGTGACTAGCGGGGGGATGTTCGGAGAGACCCAGTACTTC
.	TRBV9	.	TRBJ1-3	CASSVRSGGSGNTIYF	TGTGCCAGCAGCGTAAGGTCGGGGGGCTCTGGAAACACCATATATTTT
.	TRBV10-3	.	TRBJ1-1	CAISESARDAFF	TGTGCCATCAGTGAGTCGGCCCGGGATGCTTTCTTT
.	TRBV6-5	TRBD1	TRBJ1-6	CASNGQGYNSPLHF	TGTGCCAGCAATGGACAGGGCTATAATTCACCCCTCCACTTT
few	TRBV19	.	TRBJ2-1	CASSLQGKHNEQFF	TGTGCCAGTAGTCTTCAGGGAAAACACAATGAGCAGTTCTTC
once	TRBV3-1/TRBV3-2	.	TRBJ1-6	CASSLGGGIYNSPLHF	TGTGCCAGCAGCCTCGGTGGAGGGATATATAATTCACCCCTCCACTTT
.	TRBV4-3	TRBD2	TRBJ2-5	CASSQTTSGGAGTQYF	TGCGCCAGCAGCCAAACGACTAGCGGGGGGGCGGGGACCCAGTACTTC
.	TRBV4-3	.	TRBJ1-5	CASSQEAGVINQPQHF	TGCGCCAGCAGCCAAGAGGCAGGGGTTATAAATCAGCCCCAGCATTTT
.	TRBV3-1/TRBV3-2	.	TRBJ2-7	CASSQKRTAYEQYF	TGTGCCAGCAGCCAAAAACGGACAGCCTACGAGCAGTACTTC
once	TRBV15	.	TRBJ2-3	CATRLRQVTDTQYF	TGTGCCACCAGACTTCGACAAGTCACAGATACGCAGTATTTT
few	TRBV19	TRBD1	TRBJ2-3	CASSVPGTGSTDTQYF	TGTGCCAGTAGTGTTCCCGGGACAGGGAGCACAGATACGCAGTATTTT
.	TRBV7-8	.	TRBJ2-5	CASSLESLAGETQYF	TGTGCCAGCAGCTTAGAGAGTCTAGCCGGAGAGACCCAGTACTTC
few	TRBV7-2	TRBD1	TRBJ1-3	CASSLDRGLSGNTIYF	TGTGCCAGCAGCTTAGACAGGGGACTCTCTGGAAACACCATATATTTT